Listed below are T cell receptor beta chains from one sample, sequenced in a study of T-cell reconstitution after alpha-beta-depleted transplantation in children. TCRdb reprocessed the PCR reads with MiXCR, giving one entry per CDR3 protein. This table has roughly 500,000 distinct CDR3 sequences, 10% appearing once. Specimen: PBMCs, collected before TCRalphabeta/CD19-depleted stem cell transplant. Receptor source: a child aged 2-15 years with inherited bone marrow failure, due to receive a stem cell transplant. Each CDR3 is given with its conserved first and last residue. Not all rows give a size; the values are once, few, many and, for expanded clones, a class.

many | TRBJ2-1 | TRBV6-1 | CASSEGGYWGEQFF
many | TRBJ2-7 | TRBV13 | CASTQGSGPGEQYF
many | TRBJ2-1 | TRBV9 | CASSDGLADNEQFF
many | TRBJ2-2 | TRBV29-1 | CSVVWTGENTGELFF
many | TRBJ2-7 | TRBV20-1 | CSASIGSSYEQYF
many | TRBJ1-1 | TRBV20-1 | CSGQGPFGAFF
. | TRBJ2-1 | TRBV5-1 | CASSLGGRQFF
many | TRBJ1-3 | TRBV4-2 | CASSQVVSVSGNTIYF
. | TRBJ1-5 | TRBV19 | CASSTSADRWPRQPQHF
many | TRBJ2-1 | TRBV11-2 | CASSTKGGQGFANEQFF
many | TRBJ1-2 | TRBV20-1 | CSARYICRGTYGYTF
few | TRBJ1-1 | TRBV30 | CAWNRNTEAFF
. | TRBJ2-1 | TRBV6-4 | CASSSVASGILPYNEQFF
many | TRBJ2-3 | TRBV10-3 | CAIRALPDTQYF
. | TRBJ2-7 | TRBV7-6 | CASSLSMGSEQYF
. | TRBJ1-3 | TRBV18 | CASSPEGSGNTIYF
few | TRBJ2-1 | TRBV5-1 | CASSLGGLAGGVFDEQFF
. | TRBJ1-1 | TRBV12-5 | CASGGQDNTEAFF
many | TRBJ2-3 | TRBV2 | CASSQDLTPGLKHTDTQYF
many | TRBJ1-1 | TRBV11-2 | CASSLVSAGDEAFF
. | TRBJ2-1 | TRBV19 | CASSIDPGVEQFF
many | TRBJ2-7 | TRBV29-1 | CSVGDSRYYEQYF
many | TRBJ2-1 | TRBV10-3 | CAITTGLYNEQFF
many | TRBJ1-1 | TRBV12-3/TRBV12-4 | CASSLALNSPLGAFF
. | TRBJ2-1 | TRBV6-5 | CASRSASGREQFF
many | TRBJ1-5 | TRBV20-1 | CSARDYIRGHNQPQHF
many | TRBJ2-5 | TRBV15 | CAVSPGQGGETQYF
many | TRBJ2-3 | TRBV27 | CASSLRIRLATDTQYF
many | TRBJ2-5 | TRBV7-8 | CASSLAGQGQETQYF
many | TRBJ2-7 | TRBV7-2 | CASSSSGSAYEQYF
. | TRBJ2-2 | TRBV2 | CASHESSNGELFF
many | TRBJ2-1 | TRBV27 | CASSYSGGWNEQFF
many | TRBJ1-6 | TRBV11-2 | CASSGGTGRHF
few | TRBJ1-4 | TRBV20-1 | CSADGMYEKLFF
many | TRBJ2-1 | TRBV7-9 | CASSEAGSSYNEQFF
. | TRBJ2-5 | TRBV7-8 | CASSFRTGGAGETQYF
many | TRBJ2-4 | TRBV20-1 | CSARVPLLAGENIQYF